This passage covers 27 T cell receptor beta chains from one sample sequenced in a study of T-cell reconstitution after alpha-beta-depleted transplantation in children. A library of TCRbeta sequences, prepared with unique molecular identifiers, was generated. TCRdb processed the PCR reads anew with MiXCR; each CDR3 protein has one entry. The table lists 190,000 or so distinct CDR3 sequences, approximately 6.6% of them singletons. Here the sequenced sample was PBMCs from the stem cell graft donor, taken from the stem cell graft. The receptors derive from a human donor who donated a stem cell graft to a child with Wiskott-Aldrich syndrome.

The chain couples TRBV2 to TRBJ2-5, with D uncertain. This CDR3 contains 13 residues. Germline loops: CDR1 SNHLY, CDR2 FYNNEI. Trimming removed 8 bases at V and 1 base at J, with 11 bases between. Written as DNA, the CDR3 is TGTGCCAGCGGCCTGGACCTCCAAGAGACCCAGTACTTC. It specifies CASGLDLQETQYF.

This clonotype was found many times. The genes are TRBV6-1 and TRBJ2-1; D possibly matches TRBD1 or TRBD2 (5 bases each). Per germline, CDR1 MNHNS and CDR2 SASEGT. Trimming removed 1 base from V and 15 bases from J, with 16 bases in between. The CDR3 length is 13 residues. The CDR3 DNA sequence: TGTGCCAGCAGTGAAGTATGGCAGGGAGAAAGGTTCTTC. It is translated as CASSEVWQGERFF.

The chain carries TRBV18 and TRBJ1-1; no definite D call. Germline lookup yields CDR1 KGHSH and CDR2 LQKENI. The CDR3 loop spans 13 amino acids. Trimming pared 3 bases from V and 1 base from J, leaving 6 bases between. The CDR3, as DNA: TGTGCCAGCTCACCGGCCGGGAACACTGAAGCTTTCTTT. Translated, it gives CASSPAGNTEAFF.

This sequence joins TRBV20-1 and TRBJ1-4, with 7 bases fitting TRBD1. The CDR3 runs to 14 residues. The V gene's germline CDR1 is DFQATT and CDR2 SNEGSKA (reference sequence). The V segment lost 1 base and the J segment 8 bases; nucleotides outside the gene matches: 7. For the CDR3, the DNA is TGCAGTGCTAGAGGGGACAGCATAGAAGAAAAACTGTTTTTT. Its protein is CSARGDSIEEKLFF.

The sample holds many counts of this clonotype. The rearrangement uses TRBV5-5 and TRBJ2-7; 11 nucleotides align to TRBD2. The V and J ends lost 4 bases and 0 bases, in that order; junction bases with no gene match: 3. The CDR3 loop spans 15 amino acids. Germline V gene data show CDR1 as SGHKS and CDR2 as YYEKEE (reference sequence). The CDR3 nucleotides read TGTGCCAGCAGCGAAACTAGCGGGAGCTCCTACGAGCAGTACTTC. Residues: CASSETSGSSYEQYF.

This chain connects TRBV7-6 to TRBJ2-7; no reliable D call. With 4 bases removed from V and 6 bases from J, the gap between germline ends came to 7 bases. The CDR3 has 11 amino acids. Germline CDR1 is SGHVS and CDR2 is FNYEAQ. CDR3 bases: TGTGCCAGCAGCTCCCCAACCGAGCAGTACTTC. This translates into CASSSPTEQYF.

V is TRBV7-2 and J is TRBJ1-5; perhaps TRBD1 as D (6 bases). The CDR3 runs to 14 residues. Trimming shortened V by 7 bases and J by 7 bases, and 17 bases separated the two germline ends. The germline V gene has CDR1 SGHTA and CDR2 FQGNSA. CDR3 residues: CASMGGGGEQPQHF. Here the CDR3 DNA reads TGTGCCAGCATGGGGGGGGGCGGTGAACAGCCCCAGCATTTT.

This clonotype was detected many times. The V and J genes are TRBV5-6 and TRBJ1-6, with TRBD1 matching over 10 bases. Germline V gene lookup returns CDR1 SGHDT and CDR2 YYEEEE. The CDR3 is made up of 18 amino acids. Losses at the gene ends were 2 bases for V and 4 bases for J; bases not matched to a gene: 9. The CDR3 sequence is CASSFRDRGRVYNSPLHF. The CDR3 DNA follows: TGTGCCAGCAGCTTCCGTGACAGGGGGCGCGTTTATAATTCACCCCTCCACTTT.

This clonotype showed up many times. The V gene is TRBV5-1, the J gene TRBJ1-1; 7 nucleotides match TRBD1. Germline CDR1 reads SGHRS; CDR2 reads YFSETQ. The CDR3 runs 16 residues. Trimming at V came to 6 bases and at J to 3 bases, leaving 14 bases not matched to a gene. The CDR3 sequence is CASKGTGVGADTEAFF. The CDR3 DNA follows: TGCGCCAGCAAGGGTACAGGGGTCGGGGCGGACACTGAAGCTTTCTTT.

As regards this clonotype: This sequence may be a read error, since a much larger clone differs from it by one base. V and J are TRBV12-3 or TRBV12-4 and TRBJ2-7; tentative D call: TRBD2 (6 bases). The V end lost 10 bases, the J end lost 2 bases, and 21 bases lay between the germline ends. The CDR3 sequence is 15 residues long. In DNA form, the CDR3 reads TGTGCCAACTCCCTCTCGCGGGACGGTGCCTACGAGCAGTACTTC. Encoded protein: CANSLSRDGAYEQYF.

J is TRBJ2-5 and V is TRBV20-1; the D is unclear. Trimming pared 2 bases from V and 0 bases from J, leaving 13 bases between. The CDR3 totals 15 residues. Per germline, CDR1 DFQATT and CDR2 SNEGSKA (reference sequence). CDR3 sequence: CSARIPGSHQETQYF. The CDR3 coding sequence is TGCAGTGCTAGAATCCCGGGCTCTCACCAAGAGACCCAGTACTTC.

This clonotype was counted at least ten times. The rearrangement joins TRBV28 to TRBJ2-7; D ambiguous. Germline CDR1 and CDR2: MDHEN and SYDVKM. There are 14 residues in the CDR3. Trimming took off 2 bases at V and 3 bases at J, with 11 bases between the two ends. The DNA for the CDR3 is TGTGCCAGCAGTTTAGGGCCTCGAATCTACGAGCAGTACTTC. Its protein is CASSLGPRIYEQYF.

This clonotype is medium-sized (0.01 to 0.1%) by share. The chain recombines TRBV20-1 with TRBJ2-3; 12 nucleotides agree with TRBD2. Trimming cost V 0 bases and J 4 bases; bases outside gene matches: 5. CDR3 length equals 16 residues. Germline CDR1 is DFQATT and CDR2 is SNEGSKA (reference sequence). The CDR3 reads CSARDSSGGDSDTQYF. In DNA form, the CDR3 reads TGCAGTGCTAGAGATTCTAGCGGGGGGGACTCAGATACGCAGTATTTT.

This clonotype occurred once. A much larger clone lies one base from this, so it may be a read error. This chain connects TRBV20-1 to TRBJ1-1; possible D gene TRBD1, 6 bases. Germline-derived CDR1 and CDR2 are DFQATT and SNEGSKA (reference sequence). The length of the CDR3 is 11 residues. Trimming stripped 4 bases from V and 11 bases from J, with 14 bases between. CDR3 nucleotide sequence: TGCAGTGCTACGTGCAGGGGAGCGGCTTTCTTT. Amino acid sequence: CSATCRGAAFF.

This clonotype was found a few times. The chain employs TRBV18 and TRBJ2-1; 8 bases align to TRBD2. Trimming took 3 bases from V and 7 from J; bases not matched to a gene: 11. CDR1 KGHSH and CDR2 LQKENI come from the germline V gene. CDR3 size: 16 residues. The CDR3 reads CASSPFEAGGINEQFF. CDR3 DNA: TGTGCCAGCTCACCCTTCGAGGCGGGAGGAATAAATGAGCAGTTCTTC.

This clonotype came up many times. The rearrangement uses TRBV20-1 and TRBJ2-7, with 12 bases lining up with TRBD2. The V segment lost 6 bases and the J segment 2 bases; nucleotides outside the gene matches: 8. This CDR3 spans 15 amino acids. Germline-derived CDR1 and CDR2 are DFQATT and SNEGSKA (reference sequence). The CDR3 DNA follows: TGCAGTGCCTCATACGGGACTAGCGGGCCCTACGAGCAGTACTTC. This encodes CSASYGTSGPYEQYF.

This clonotype was seen at least ten times. CDR3 sequence: CASSVDGYSNQPQHF. For the CDR3, the DNA is TGTGCCAGCAGCGTAGACGGTTATAGCAATCAGCCCCAGCATTTT. The chain has TRBV9 and TRBJ1-5; D not certain. V was pared by 0 bases and J by 0 bases, with 7 bases between. The CDR3 covers 15 residues. Germline V gene sequence: CDR1 SGDLS, CDR2 YYNGEE.

This clonotype has ten or more counts. The chain has TRBV20-1 and TRBJ1-6; D uncertain. This CDR3 spans 12 amino acids. Germline V gene data show CDR1 as DFQATT and CDR2 as SNEGSKA (reference sequence). V lost 0 bases and J 9 bases, leaving 6 bases between the germline ends. The CDR3 reads CSARDGVSPLHF. CDR3 DNA sequence: TGCAGTGCTAGAGACGGGGTTTCACCCCTCCACTTT.

This clonotype was picked up many times. The chain carries TRBV29-1 and TRBJ2-1; D is perhaps TRBD1 (5 bases). The CDR3 contains 15 residues. Germline assignment: CDR1 SQVTM and CDR2 ANQGSEA. With 5 bases removed from V and 1 base from J, the gap between germline ends came to 15 bases. CDR3: CSVKGKSGSYNEQFF. Here the CDR3 DNA reads TGCAGCGTTAAGGGTAAATCAGGGTCCTACAATGAGCAGTTCTTC.

The chain combines TRBV7-2 with TRBJ2-6; TRBD1 agrees at 9 bases. With 6 bases clipped from V and 2 bases from J, the junction kept 5 bases outside the gene matches. This CDR3 has 16 amino acids. Germline values: CDR1 SGHTA, CDR2 FQGNSA. CDR3: CASRSQGATGANVLTF. CDR3 coding DNA: TGTGCCAGCAGGTCACAGGGGGCGACTGGGGCCAACGTCCTGACTTTC.

This clonotype was counted many times. The rearrangement joins TRBV20-1 to TRBJ2-3, with a possible D match to TRBD2 (6 bases). Per the germline V gene, CDR1 is DFQATT and CDR2 is SNEGSKA (reference sequence). Deletions cut 3 bases from V and 2 bases from J, with 15 bases between. The CDR3 length is 15 residues. The CDR3 coding sequence is TGCAGTGCTAGGACCCCCGCGGGGTACACAGATACGCAGTATTTT. It is translated as CSARTPAGYTDTQYF.

This clonotype was seen at least ten times. The V and J genes are TRBV20-1 and TRBJ2-3, with TRBD1 matching over 7 bases. The CDR3 has 15 amino acids. V lost 5 bases, J lost 10 bases, and 18 bases stayed unmatched. Germline V gene sequence: CDR1 DFQATT, CDR2 SNEGSKA (reference sequence). CDR3 DNA: TGCAGTGCTGGGCTTGGGACAGCTGCTAGATTCCCGCAGTATTTT. It encodes CSAGLGTAARFPQYF.

There are many counts of this clonotype. The chain employs TRBV6-5 and TRBJ1-4; D might be TRBD1 (6 bases). The CDR3 runs 14 residues. Trimming pared 2 bases from V and 6 bases from J, leaving 10 bases between. Germline CDR1 MNHEY, CDR2 SVGAGI. The CDR3 region is CASSYRQADEKLFF. The CDR3 DNA reads as TGTGCCAGCAGTTACCGACAGGCCGATGAAAAACTGTTTTTT.

This clonotype was observed many times. The rearrangement joins TRBV12-3 or TRBV12-4 to TRBJ2-3; D not resolved. V was trimmed by 2 bases and J by 5 bases, leaving 11 bases between them. The CDR3 runs 14 residues. CDR3 residues: CASSLWSTKDTQYF. CDR3 bases: TGTGCCAGCAGTTTATGGTCGACCAAAGATACGCAGTATTTT.

About this clonotype: A much larger clone lies one base from this, so it may be a read error. The rearrangement uses TRBV9 and TRBJ2-1; D uncertain. The CDR3 loop spans 15 amino acids. V was trimmed by 3 bases and J by 6 bases, leaving 16 bases between them. Germline CDR1 reads SGDLS; CDR2 reads YYNGEE. The DNA for the CDR3 is TGTGCCAGCAGCGACCGGAACAGCAATTTCAATGAGCAGTTCTTC. Translation: CASSDRNSNFNEQFF. The full variable domain, rest sourced from reference TRBV9 and TRBJ2-1, is DSGVTQTPKHLITATGQRVTLRCSPRSGDLSVYWYQQSLDQGLQFLIQYYNGEERAKGNILERFSAQQFPDLHSELNLSSLELGDSALYFCASSDRNSNFNEQFFGPGTRLTVL.

This clonotype was seen ten or more times. This chain uses TRBV20-1 with TRBJ1-1; D perhaps matches TRBD1 (6 bases). CDR1 DFQATT and CDR2 SNEGSKA come from the germline V gene (reference sequence). This CDR3 has 13 amino acids. Trimming pared 3 bases from V and 11 bases from J, leaving 19 bases between. The CDR3 reads CSARIRGFEWAFF. The CDR3 coding sequence is TGCAGTGCTAGGATCAGGGGTTTCGAGTGGGCTTTCTTT.

Ten or more counts support this clonotype. This rearrangement joins TRBV7-8 to TRBJ2-1; D is unresolved. The CDR3 extends over 16 amino acids. Germline lookup yields CDR1 SGHVS and CDR2 FQNEAQ. V lost 5 bases to trimming and J lost 9 bases, with 23 bases between them. The chain's CDR3 is CASSPPGMRLGSEQFF. In DNA, the CDR3 is TGTGCCAGCAGCCCACCGGGTATGCGTCTTGGGTCTGAGCAGTTCTTC. The whole variable domain, filled in from reference TRBV7-8 and TRBJ2-1, reads GAGVSQSPRYKVAKRGQDVALRCDPISGHVSLFWYQQALGQGPEFLTYFQNEAQLDKSGLPSDRFFAERPEGSVSTLKIQRTQQEDSAVYLCASSPPGMRLGSEQFFGPGTRLTVL.